Following are 10 T cell receptor beta chains from one sample sequenced in a study of cytomegalovirus exposure and HLA in healthy donors (dated by TCRdb to 2016 to 2017). Libraries were made using the immunoSEQ multiplex PCR assay. For the multiplex PCR, a mixture combining 60 forward primers for TCR Vbeta segments and 13 reverse primers for TCR Jbeta segments was used. TCRdb's version of the immuneACCESS table is confined to in-frame rearrangements and falls short of the full clone set. An unresolved V gene accounts for under half of the shortfall where checked; the remainder is of unknown origin. This sample lists over 150,000 clones; 75% to 85% were detected once. Roughly 8% of the sample belongs to the ten largest clones. The sample was PBMCs. The receptor set was obtained from a man aged 30 to 45 in good health and CMV-seropositive.

The chain uses TRBV5-4 and TRBJ2-1; possible D gene TRBD2, 5 bases. The germline gives CDR1 SGHNT, CDR2 YYREEE (reference sequence). V dropped 3 bases and J dropped 6 bases, with 13 bases sitting between them. The CDR3 loop spans 14 amino acids. CDR3 in amino acids: CASSWVGDGNEQFF. The CDR3 DNA reads as TGTGCCAGCAGCTGGGTCGGGGATGGCAATGAGCAGTTCTTC.

The rearrangement uses TRBV11-1 and TRBJ1-4; 11 bases line up with TRBD1. The CDR3 runs 17 residues. V lost 5 bases, J lost 6 bases, and 11 bases stayed unmatched. CDR1 and CDR2 (germline): SGHAT, FQDESV (reference sequence). The CDR3 sequence is CASSGGTGGLPDEKLFF. The CDR3 coding sequence is TGTGCCAGCAGCGGAGGGACAGGGGGATTGCCAGATGAAAAACTGTTTTTT. Full variable domain (missing parts from reference TRBV11-1 and TRBJ1-4): EAEVAQSPRYKITEKSQAVAFWCDPISGHATLYWYRQILGQGPELLVQFQDESVVDDSQLPKDRFSAERLKGVDSTLKIQPAELGDSAMYLCASSGGTGGLPDEKLFFGSGTQLSVL.

The rearrangement uses TRBV28 and TRBJ2-7, with 16 bases that match TRBD2. With 1 base clipped from V and 7 bases from J, the junction kept 13 bases outside the gene matches. The CDR3 spans 19 residues. Germline V lookup: CDR1 MDHEN, CDR2 SYDVKM. The CDR3 DNA reads as TGTGCCAGCAGTTTATTCGGGACTAGCGGGAGGGCCAGAATCGGAGAGCAGTACTTC. This gives the protein CASSLFGTSGRARIGEQYF.

This chain links TRBV19 with TRBJ1-2; 7 bases agree with TRBD1. The germline V gene has CDR1 LNHDA and CDR2 SQIVND (reference sequence). The CDR3 has 18 residues. Trimming at V came to 4 bases and at J to 3 bases, leaving 17 bases not matched to a gene. This chain's CDR3 is CASSRLDRAPEFDYGYTF. DNA for the CDR3: TGTGCCAGTAGTAGGCTCGACAGGGCCCCCGAATTTGACTATGGCTACACCTTC.

In its sample, this clone was seen once. This sequence joins TRBV14 and TRBJ1-1; the match to TRBD1 covers 9 bases. The germline V gene encodes CDR1 SGHDN and CDR2 FVKESK. The V segment lost 4 bases and the J segment 4 bases; nucleotides outside the gene matches: 1. This CDR3 has 13 amino acids. The CDR3 spells CASSRQGVTEAFF. The DNA for the CDR3 is TGTGCCAGCAGCCGACAGGGGGTCACTGAAGCTTTCTTT.

This clone has a handful of counts. The chain joins TRBV4-2 to TRBJ2-3; the match to TRBD2 covers 8 bases. V shed 1 base and J 2 bases; nucleotides not matched to a gene: 5. The germline V gene has CDR1 LGHNA and CDR2 YNFKEQ. The length of the CDR3 is 16 residues. As DNA, the CDR3 is TGTGCCAGCAGCCAAGCAACTAGCGGCCTCACAGATACGCAGTATTTT. Protein product: CASSQATSGLTDTQYF.

Of note for this clone: The junction differs from germline at one of its ends, possibly a read error. The chain combines TRBV7-2 with TRBJ1-1, with 11 nucleotides matching TRBD1. The V gene's germline CDR1 is SGHTA and CDR2 FQGNSA. The CDR3 totals 12 residues. CDR3 bases: TGTGCCAGCAGCTTCTCCGGGACAGGGGGTCGATTT. It is translated as CASSFSGTGGRF.

The chain recombines TRBV30 with TRBJ1-5; D uncertain. V lost 0 bases and J 5 bases, leaving 8 bases between the germline ends. CDR1 is GTSNPN, CDR2 SVGIG, per germline (reference sequence). The CDR3 totals 13 residues. The CDR3 nucleotides read TGTGCCTGGAGTGTTGATGCAGATCAGCCCCAGCATTTT. Residues: CAWSVDADQPQHF.

This chain links TRBV12-5 with TRBJ2-2; 11 bases align to TRBD1. Losses at the gene ends were 0 bases for V and 7 bases for J; bases not matched to a gene: 7. CDR1 and CDR2 from the germline V gene are LGHNT and FRNRAP. This CDR3 is 17 amino acids long. The CDR3 bases are TGTGCTAGTGGTTTGGTATCGGGACAGGGGGTTGGCGGGGAGCTGTTTTTT. This encodes CASGLVSGQGVGGELFF.

The V and J genes are TRBV7-2 and TRBJ2-1; D is possibly TRBD2 (5 bases). The CDR3 consists of 15 residues. Per the germline V gene, CDR1 is SGHTA and CDR2 is FQGNSA. V was cut by 3 bases and J by 4 bases, with 13 bases left in between. CDR3 loop: CASSFAASTYNEQFF. As DNA, the CDR3 is TGTGCCAGCAGCTTCGCGGCTAGCACGTACAATGAGCAGTTCTTC.